This T cell receptor (beta chain) was sequenced in a study of T cell responses to AZD1222 COVID-19 vaccine. Germline loops: CDR1 LNHDA, CDR2 SQIVND (reference sequence). The CDR3 length is 18 residues. The trim removed 0 bases at V and 4 bases at J, leaving 10 bases unmatched. General study results and limits: Elevations in Spike-specific TCR breadth and depth followed administration of two AZD1222 doses. Researchers took repertoire samples only after the peak T cell response had come. Regions 160-218 and 743-854 dominated among vaccine-associated CD4 TCRs spanning spike. In a largely white British group with more females than males, clonal diversity was possibly underestimated.

To note about this clone: As yet, its antigen is unknown.

Data came from immunoSEQ multiplex PCR; TCRdb stores just in-frame clones and leaves some out. The data show more than 95,000 clones, roughly 90% seen once. The sequences come from peripheral blood, collected on day 0 of AZD1222 vaccination. The sequence derives from an adult in good health. This sequence joins TRBV19 and TRBJ2-3, with TRBD2 identical over 10 bases. The CDR3 is CASSIDPLGLAGADTQYF. CDR3 bases: TGTGCCAGTAGTATAGACCCCCTGGGGCTAGCGGGGGCAGATACGCAGTATTTT.